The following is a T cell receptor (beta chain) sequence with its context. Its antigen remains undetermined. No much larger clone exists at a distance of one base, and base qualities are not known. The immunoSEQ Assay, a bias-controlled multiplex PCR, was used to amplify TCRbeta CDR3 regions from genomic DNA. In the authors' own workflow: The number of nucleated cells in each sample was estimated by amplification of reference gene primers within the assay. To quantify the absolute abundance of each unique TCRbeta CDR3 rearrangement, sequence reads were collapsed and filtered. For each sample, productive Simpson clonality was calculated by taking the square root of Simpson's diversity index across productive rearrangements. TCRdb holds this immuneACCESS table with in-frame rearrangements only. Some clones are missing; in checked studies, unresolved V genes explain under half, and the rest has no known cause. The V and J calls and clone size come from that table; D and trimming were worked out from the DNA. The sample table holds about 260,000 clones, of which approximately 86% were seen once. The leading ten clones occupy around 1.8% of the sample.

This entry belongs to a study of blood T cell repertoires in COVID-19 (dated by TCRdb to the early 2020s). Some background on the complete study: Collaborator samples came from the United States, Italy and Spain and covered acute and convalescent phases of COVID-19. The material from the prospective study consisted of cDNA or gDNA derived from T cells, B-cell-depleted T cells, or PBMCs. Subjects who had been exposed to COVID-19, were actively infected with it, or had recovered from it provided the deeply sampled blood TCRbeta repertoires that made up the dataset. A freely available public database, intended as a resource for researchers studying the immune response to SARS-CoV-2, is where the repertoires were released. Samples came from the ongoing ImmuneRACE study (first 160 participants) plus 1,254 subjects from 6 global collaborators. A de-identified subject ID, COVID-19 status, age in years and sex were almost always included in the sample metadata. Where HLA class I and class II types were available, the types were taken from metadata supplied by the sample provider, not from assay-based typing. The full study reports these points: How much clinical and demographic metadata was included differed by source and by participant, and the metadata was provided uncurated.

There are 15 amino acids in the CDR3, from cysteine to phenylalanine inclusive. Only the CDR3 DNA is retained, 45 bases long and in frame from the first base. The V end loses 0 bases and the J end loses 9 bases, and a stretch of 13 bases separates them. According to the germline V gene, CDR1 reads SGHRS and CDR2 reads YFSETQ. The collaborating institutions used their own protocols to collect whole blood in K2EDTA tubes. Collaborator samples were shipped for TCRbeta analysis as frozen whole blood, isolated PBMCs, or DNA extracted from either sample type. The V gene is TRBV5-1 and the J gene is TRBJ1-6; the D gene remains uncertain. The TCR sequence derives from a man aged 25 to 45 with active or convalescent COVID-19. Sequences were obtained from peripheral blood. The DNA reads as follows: TGCGCCAGCAGCTTGGGGCCGGGTGTCGGTTCACCCCTCCACTTT. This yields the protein CASSLGPGVGSPLHF.